Listed below are T cell receptor beta chains from one sample, sequenced in a study of blood T cell repertoires in COVID-19. Assay: immunoSEQ multiplex PCR; the TCRdb copy retains only in-frame clones and omits some. The repertoire includes over 20,000 clones, around 89% of them detected once, and approximately 20% sits in the top ten. The sequenced material came from peripheral blood. These receptors were taken from a man aged 65 to 79 with active COVID-19. Both conserved end residues are part of each CDR3. The order of the fields is V gene, D gene, clone size, J gene, CDR3 DNA, CDR3 protein. The D gene is left open where the match is weak. Clone size is given for some rows only: seen once, a few or many times, or a class if the clone is expanded.

v_call: TRBV2
d_call: TRBD1
clone_size: -
j_call: TRBJ1-6
cdr3_nt: TGTGCCAGCAGAAACCGGGACAGGGGAAATTCACCCCTCCACTTT
cdr3_aa: CASRNRDRGNSPLHF

v_call: TRBV6-2/TRBV6-3
d_call: TRBD2
clone_size: -
j_call: TRBJ2-1
cdr3_nt: TGTGCCAGCAGCCCTCTAGCGGGAGGGCTAGGGGGTGAGCAGTTCTTC
cdr3_aa: CASSPLAGGLGGEQFF

v_call: TRBV6-1
d_call: TRBD1
clone_size: -
j_call: TRBJ1-5
cdr3_nt: TGTGCCAGCAGTGCATCGAACCAGGGGGCGAAACAGCCCCAGCATTTT
cdr3_aa: CASSASNQGAKQPQHF

v_call: TRBV18
d_call: TRBD1
clone_size: once
j_call: TRBJ2-2
cdr3_nt: TGTGCCAGCTCACCACGGGACAGCCCTACCGGGGAGCTGTTTTTT
cdr3_aa: CASSPRDSPTGELFF

v_call: TRBV7-9
d_call: -
clone_size: -
j_call: TRBJ1-2
cdr3_nt: TGTGCCAGCAGCCTAACAACCACAGAGCCACTCTATGGCTACACCTTC
cdr3_aa: CASSLTTTEPLYGYTF

v_call: TRBV20-1
d_call: TRBD1
clone_size: -
j_call: TRBJ1-5
cdr3_nt: TGCAGTGCTAATGACAGGGGACCTAATCAGCCCCAGCATTTT
cdr3_aa: CSANDRGPNQPQHF

v_call: TRBV4-1
d_call: TRBD2
clone_size: -
j_call: TRBJ2-1
cdr3_nt: TGCGCCAGCAGCCACCTGACTAGCGGGAGTAACAATGAGCAGTTCTTC
cdr3_aa: CASSHLTSGSNNEQFF

v_call: TRBV2
d_call: -
clone_size: -
j_call: TRBJ2-7
cdr3_nt: TGTGCCAGCAGGGGGGCAGCCTACGAGCAGTACTTC
cdr3_aa: CASRGAAYEQYF

v_call: TRBV27
d_call: -
clone_size: -
j_call: TRBJ2-5
cdr3_nt: TGTGCCAGCAGGCGTCAACTAGGAGCACAAGAGACCCAGTACTTC
cdr3_aa: CASRRQLGAQETQYF

v_call: TRBV5-1
d_call: TRBD1
clone_size: -
j_call: TRBJ1-4
cdr3_nt: TGCGCCAGCAGCCCTCAGCCCCGGACAGGGGGAAGTGAAAAACTGTTTTTT
cdr3_aa: CASSPQPRTGGSEKLFF

v_call: TRBV19
d_call: -
clone_size: -
j_call: TRBJ2-1
cdr3_nt: TGTGCCAGTAGTATGGAGGGAGTTTCTTACAATGAGCAGTTCTTC
cdr3_aa: CASSMEGVSYNEQFF

v_call: TRBV5-4
d_call: TRBD1
clone_size: once
j_call: TRBJ1-2
cdr3_nt: TGTGCCAGCAGCCAGGACAGGGGGTACTATGGCTACACCTTC
cdr3_aa: CASSQDRGYYGYTF

v_call: TRBV6-5
d_call: -
clone_size: once
j_call: TRBJ1-1
cdr3_nt: TGTGCCAGCAGCCGGCCTAGCACTGAAGCTTTCTTT
cdr3_aa: CASSRPSTEAFF

v_call: TRBV5-8
d_call: TRBD1
clone_size: -
j_call: TRBJ1-5
cdr3_nt: TGTGCCAGCAGCTTGTACAGGGGAAGAAGCAATCAGCCCCAGCATTTT
cdr3_aa: CASSLYRGRSNQPQHF

v_call: TRBV4-2
d_call: TRBD2
clone_size: once
j_call: TRBJ2-1
cdr3_nt: TGTGCCAGCAGCCCCGGACTAGCGGGGGGCCCGGAGGGGAATGAGCAGTTCTTC
cdr3_aa: CASSPGLAGGPEGNEQFF

v_call: TRBV5-1
d_call: -
clone_size: -
j_call: TRBJ2-3
cdr3_nt: TGCGCCAGCAGCTTGGACTACACAGATACGCAGTATTTT
cdr3_aa: CASSLDYTDTQYF

v_call: TRBV20-1
d_call: -
clone_size: -
j_call: TRBJ1-4
cdr3_nt: TGCAGTTGTCCCCGTAGTGGAAAACTGTTTTTT
cdr3_aa: CSCPRSGKLFF

v_call: TRBV6-5
d_call: -
clone_size: -
j_call: TRBJ2-1
cdr3_nt: TGTGCCAGCCTTCAGGGCTACAATGAGCAGTTCTTC
cdr3_aa: CASLQGYNEQFF

v_call: TRBV10-1
d_call: -
clone_size: -
j_call: TRBJ2-2
cdr3_nt: TGCGCCAGCAGACTATCAGTCAACTCGAGGGAGCTGTTTTTT
cdr3_aa: CASRLSVNSRELFF

v_call: TRBV5-5
d_call: TRBD1
clone_size: -
j_call: TRBJ2-3
cdr3_nt: TGTGCCAGCAGCCAGACAGGGAAAAGCACAGATACGCAGTATTTT
cdr3_aa: CASSQTGKSTDTQYF

v_call: TRBV20-1
d_call: -
clone_size: -
j_call: TRBJ1-2
cdr3_nt: TGCAGTGCTAGTTTGGGACACCTAAACTATGGCTACACCTTC
cdr3_aa: CSASLGHLNYGYTF

v_call: TRBV5-1
d_call: -
clone_size: few
j_call: TRBJ1-1
cdr3_nt: TGCGCCAGCAGCTTACAGGATTGGGGCACTGAAGCTTTCTTT
cdr3_aa: CASSLQDWGTEAFF

v_call: TRBV6-5
d_call: TRBD1
clone_size: -
j_call: TRBJ2-1
cdr3_nt: TGTGCCAGCAGTTTCGACAGGGCCTACAATGAGCAGTTCTTC
cdr3_aa: CASSFDRAYNEQFF

v_call: TRBV5-1
d_call: TRBD1
clone_size: -
j_call: TRBJ2-1
cdr3_nt: TGCGCCAGCAGCCCCCGGGACAGGGGAAACAATGAGCAGTTCTTC
cdr3_aa: CASSPRDRGNNEQFF

v_call: TRBV19
d_call: -
clone_size: -
j_call: TRBJ1-1
cdr3_nt: TGTGCCAGTAGTCTACGGGGGATGAACACTGAAGCTTTCTTT
cdr3_aa: CASSLRGMNTEAFF

v_call: TRBV30
d_call: TRBD2
clone_size: -
j_call: TRBJ2-3
cdr3_nt: TGTGCCTGGAGTTTGGGACTAGCGGGTCAGGGCGATACGCAGTATTTT
cdr3_aa: CAWSLGLAGQGDTQYF

v_call: TRBV25-1
d_call: -
clone_size: -
j_call: TRBJ2-1
cdr3_nt: TGTGCCAGCAGTGCAGCGGGCGGATACTACAATGAGCAGTTCTTC
cdr3_aa: CASSAAGGYYNEQFF

v_call: TRBV5-5
d_call: TRBD1
clone_size: few
j_call: TRBJ1-5
cdr3_nt: TGTGCCAGCAGCCCGACCCCGGACAGGGCTAGTGTCAATCAGCCCCAGCATTTT
cdr3_aa: CASSPTPDRASVNQPQHF

v_call: TRBV5-1
d_call: TRBD1
clone_size: -
j_call: TRBJ1-4
cdr3_nt: TGCGCCAGCAGCCTAGACAGGGGACAGGATGAAAAACTGTTTTTT
cdr3_aa: CASSLDRGQDEKLFF

v_call: TRBV25-1
d_call: -
clone_size: -
j_call: TRBJ1-4
cdr3_nt: TGTGCCAGCCGCGACATGCAAACTAATGAAAAACTGTTTTTT
cdr3_aa: CASRDMQTNEKLFF

v_call: TRBV18
d_call: TRBD1
clone_size: few
j_call: TRBJ2-2
cdr3_nt: TGTGCCAGCTCACCAAGGGACAGTACCACCGGGGAGCTGTTTTTT
cdr3_aa: CASSPRDSTTGELFF

v_call: TRBV7-6
d_call: -
clone_size: few
j_call: TRBJ2-3
cdr3_nt: TGTGCCAGCAGCTTGCTGAGAACAGATACGCAGTATTTT
cdr3_aa: CASSLLRTDTQYF

v_call: TRBV5-8
d_call: -
clone_size: once
j_call: TRBJ2-4
cdr3_nt: TGTGCCAGCAGCTTGGGCTACCAAAACATTCAGTACTTC
cdr3_aa: CASSLGYQNIQYF

v_call: TRBV20-1
d_call: TRBD1
clone_size: -
j_call: TRBJ1-4
cdr3_nt: TGCAGTGCTAGTTCCCATGGGACAGGGACATTCGAAAAACTGTTTTTT
cdr3_aa: CSASSHGTGTFEKLFF

v_call: TRBV7-6
d_call: TRBD2
clone_size: -
j_call: TRBJ2-1
cdr3_nt: TGTGCCAGCAGCTTAGTTTGGACTAGCTTTGGCAATGAGCAGTTCTTC
cdr3_aa: CASSLVWTSFGNEQFF

v_call: TRBV5-1
d_call: TRBD1
clone_size: few
j_call: TRBJ2-5
cdr3_nt: TGCGCCAGCTCCGACCGGGACAGGGGCCAAGAGACCCAGTACTTC
cdr3_aa: CASSDRDRGQETQYF

v_call: TRBV29-1
d_call: TRBD2
clone_size: -
j_call: TRBJ2-1
cdr3_nt: TGCAGCGTTGCCGGACTAGCGGCACTAGAGAGCTCCTACAATGAGCAGTTCTTC
cdr3_aa: CSVAGLAALESSYNEQFF

v_call: TRBV7-6
d_call: TRBD1
clone_size: -
j_call: TRBJ1-3
cdr3_nt: TGTGCCAGCAGCTCGGGGACAGGGGGCTCTGGAAACACCATATATTTT
cdr3_aa: CASSSGTGGSGNTIYF

v_call: TRBV6-5
d_call: -
clone_size: -
j_call: TRBJ1-1
cdr3_nt: TGTGCCAGCAGTAAGACCACCGGGGACACTGAAGCTTTCTTT
cdr3_aa: CASSKTTGDTEAFF

v_call: TRBV5-1
d_call: -
clone_size: once
j_call: TRBJ2-2
cdr3_nt: TGCGCCAGCAGCTTGGACGGCAGCGCGAACACCGGGGAGCTGTTTTTT
cdr3_aa: CASSLDGSANTGELFF

v_call: TRBV12-5
d_call: -
clone_size: -
j_call: TRBJ1-2
cdr3_nt: TGTGCTAGTGGTTTTGGGGTTTCAGGGGTGGGTGGCTACACCTTC
cdr3_aa: CASGFGVSGVGGYTF

v_call: TRBV9
d_call: -
clone_size: -
j_call: TRBJ1-3
cdr3_nt: TGTGCCAGCAGCCCTCGGCAGGGCTCTGGAAACACCATATATTTT
cdr3_aa: CASSPRQGSGNTIYF

v_call: TRBV19
d_call: -
clone_size: -
j_call: TRBJ1-1
cdr3_nt: TGTGCCAGTAAAGCGAACACTGAAGCTTTCTTT
cdr3_aa: CASKANTEAFF

v_call: TRBV9
d_call: -
clone_size: few
j_call: TRBJ1-2
cdr3_nt: TGTGCCAGCAGCGTAAGGCAGACTGCTAACTATGGCTACACCTTC
cdr3_aa: CASSVRQTANYGYTF

v_call: TRBV5-6
d_call: -
clone_size: -
j_call: TRBJ1-5
cdr3_nt: TGTGCCAGCAGCTTGTACACCCGACAGGCAGATCAGCCCCAGCATTTT
cdr3_aa: CASSLYTRQADQPQHF

v_call: TRBV7-2
d_call: TRBD1
clone_size: -
j_call: TRBJ1-2
cdr3_nt: TGTGCCAGCAGCTTAGCGAGGGGGCAGGACTATGGCTACACCTTC
cdr3_aa: CASSLARGQDYGYTF

v_call: TRBV5-1
d_call: TRBD1
clone_size: few
j_call: TRBJ2-2
cdr3_nt: TGCGCCAGCAGTCCCGGACCGGGACAGGGGGACACCGGGGAGCTGTTTTTT
cdr3_aa: CASSPGPGQGDTGELFF

v_call: TRBV5-6
d_call: -
clone_size: -
j_call: TRBJ2-2
cdr3_nt: TGTGCCAGCAGCTTGGGCGGTCCCGGGGAGCTGTTTTTT
cdr3_aa: CASSLGGPGELFF

v_call: TRBV7-2
d_call: TRBD2
clone_size: -
j_call: TRBJ2-5
cdr3_nt: TGTGCCAGCAGCCGCAGACTAGCGGGCAGCCAAGAGACCCAGTACTTC
cdr3_aa: CASSRRLAGSQETQYF

v_call: TRBV19
d_call: TRBD1
clone_size: once
j_call: TRBJ1-2
cdr3_nt: TGTGCCAGTAGTGGACAGGGCCGAATTTATGGCTACACCTTC
cdr3_aa: CASSGQGRIYGYTF